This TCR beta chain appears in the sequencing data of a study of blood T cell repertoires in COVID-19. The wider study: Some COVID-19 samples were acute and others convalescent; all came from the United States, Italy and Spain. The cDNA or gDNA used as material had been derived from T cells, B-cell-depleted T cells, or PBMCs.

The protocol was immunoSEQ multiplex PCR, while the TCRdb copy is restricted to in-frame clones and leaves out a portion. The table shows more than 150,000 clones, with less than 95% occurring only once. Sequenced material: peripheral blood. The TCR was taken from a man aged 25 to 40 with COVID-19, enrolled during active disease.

CDR3: CATSDSSGGGETQYF. Written as DNA, the CDR3 is TGTGCCACCAGTGATTCGAGCGGGGGGGGTGAGACCCAGTACTTC. V gene TRBV24-1 combines with J gene TRBJ2-5; 10 nucleotides match TRBD2. The V gene's germline CDR1 is KGHDR and CDR2 SFDVKD. The V gene end was trimmed by 2 bases and the J gene end by 5 bases; junction bases not matched to a gene: 4. CDR3 size: 15 residues.